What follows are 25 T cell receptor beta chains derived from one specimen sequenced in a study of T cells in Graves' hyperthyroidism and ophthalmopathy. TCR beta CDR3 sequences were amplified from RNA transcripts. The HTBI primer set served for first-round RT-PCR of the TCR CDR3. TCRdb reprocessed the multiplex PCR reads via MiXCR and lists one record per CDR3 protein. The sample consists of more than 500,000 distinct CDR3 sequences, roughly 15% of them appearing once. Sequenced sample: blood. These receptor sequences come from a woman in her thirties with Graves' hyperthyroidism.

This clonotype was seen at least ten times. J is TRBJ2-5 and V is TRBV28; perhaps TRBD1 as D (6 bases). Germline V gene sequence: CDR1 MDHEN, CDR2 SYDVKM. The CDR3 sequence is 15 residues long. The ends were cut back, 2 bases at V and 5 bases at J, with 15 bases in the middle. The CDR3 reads CASSLSGLGQETQYF. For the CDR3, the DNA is TGTGCCAGCAGTTTAAGCGGCCTTGGACAGGAGACCCAGTACTTC.

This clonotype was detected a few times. CDR3 nucleotides: TGCGCCAGCAGCCAAGACTACGGGGGGGGCTACACCTTC. Translated: CASSQDYGGGYTF. The J gene is TRBJ1-2, the V gene TRBV4-3; the D gene is possibly TRBD1 (5 bases). Trimming took 0 bases from V and 8 from J, leaving 10 bases between them. CDR1 is LGHNA, CDR2 YSLEER, per germline. This CDR3 is built from 13 residues.

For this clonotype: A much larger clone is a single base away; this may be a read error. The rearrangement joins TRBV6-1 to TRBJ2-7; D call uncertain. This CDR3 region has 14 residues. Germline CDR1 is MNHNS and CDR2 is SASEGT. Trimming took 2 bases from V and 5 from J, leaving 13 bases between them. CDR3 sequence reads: CASSEQPQAHEQYF. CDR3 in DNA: TGTGCCAGCAGTGAACAACCTCAAGCCCACGAGCAGTACTTC.

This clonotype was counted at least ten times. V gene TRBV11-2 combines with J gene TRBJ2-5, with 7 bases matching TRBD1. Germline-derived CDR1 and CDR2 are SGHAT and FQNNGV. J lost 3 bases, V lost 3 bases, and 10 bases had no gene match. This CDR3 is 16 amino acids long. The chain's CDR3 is CASSLVGTAPEETQYF. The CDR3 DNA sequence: TGTGCCAGCAGCTTGGTCGGGACAGCGCCTGAAGAGACCCAGTACTTC. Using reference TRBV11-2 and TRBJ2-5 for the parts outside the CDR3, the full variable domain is EAGVAQSPRYKIIEKRQSVAFWCNPISGHATLYWYQQILGQGPKLLIQFQNNGVVDDSQLPKDRFSAERLKGVDSTLKIQPAKLEDSAVYLCASSLVGTAPEETQYFGPGTRLLVL.

The CDR3: CASSWTAPSGANVLTF. The DNA for the CDR3 is TGTGCCAGCAGCTGGACAGCTCCCTCTGGGGCCAACGTCCTGACTTTC. J is TRBJ2-6 and V is TRBV7-9; D may be TRBD1 (6 bases). The CDR3 extends over 16 amino acids. Deletions cut 4 bases from V and 0 bases from J, with 10 bases between. The germline V gene has CDR1 SEHNR and CDR2 FQNEAQ (reference sequence). Combining the CDR3 with reference TRBV7-9 and TRBJ2-6 gives the whole variable domain DTGVSQNPRHKITKRGQNVTFRCDPISEHNRLYWYRQTLGQGPEFLTYFQNEAQLEKSRLLSDRFSAERPKGSFSTLEIQRTEQGDSAMYLCASSWTAPSGANVLTFGAGSRLTVL.

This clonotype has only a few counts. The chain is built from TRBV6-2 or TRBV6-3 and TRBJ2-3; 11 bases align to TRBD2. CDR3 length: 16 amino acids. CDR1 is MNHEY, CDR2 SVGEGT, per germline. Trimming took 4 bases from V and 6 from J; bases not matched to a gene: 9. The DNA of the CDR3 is TGTGCCAGCAGTTGGACTAGCGGGTCATCGAGGGATACGCAGTATTTT. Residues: CASSWTSGSSRDTQYF.

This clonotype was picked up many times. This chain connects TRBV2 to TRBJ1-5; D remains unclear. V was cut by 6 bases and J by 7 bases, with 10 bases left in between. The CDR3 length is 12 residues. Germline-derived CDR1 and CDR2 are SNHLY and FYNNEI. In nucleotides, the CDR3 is TGTGCCAGCAGCGCCTCGGGGCAGCCCCAGCATTTT. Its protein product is CASSASGQPQHF.

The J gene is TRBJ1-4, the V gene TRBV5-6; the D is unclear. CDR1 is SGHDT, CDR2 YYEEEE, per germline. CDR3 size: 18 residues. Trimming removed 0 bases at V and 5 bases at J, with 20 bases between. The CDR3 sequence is CASSLGFEAVPGNEKLFF. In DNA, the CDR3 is TGTGCCAGCAGCTTGGGTTTTGAGGCAGTTCCCGGGAATGAAAAACTGTTTTTT.

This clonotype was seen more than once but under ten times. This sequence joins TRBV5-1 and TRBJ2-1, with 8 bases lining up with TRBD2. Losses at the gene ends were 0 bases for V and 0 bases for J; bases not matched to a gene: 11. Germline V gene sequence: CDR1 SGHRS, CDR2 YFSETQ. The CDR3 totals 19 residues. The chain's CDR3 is CASSLGSARGGSSYNEQFF. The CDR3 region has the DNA TGCGCCAGCAGCTTGGGTTCTGCTCGGGGGGGCAGCTCCTACAATGAGCAGTTCTTC.

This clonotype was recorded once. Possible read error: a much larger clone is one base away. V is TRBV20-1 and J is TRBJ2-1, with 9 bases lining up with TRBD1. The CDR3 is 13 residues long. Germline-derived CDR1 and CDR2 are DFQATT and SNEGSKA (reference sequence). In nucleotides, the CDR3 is TGCCGTGCTCCGGGACAGGGACACAATGAGCAGTTCTTC. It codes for CRAPGQGHNEQFF.

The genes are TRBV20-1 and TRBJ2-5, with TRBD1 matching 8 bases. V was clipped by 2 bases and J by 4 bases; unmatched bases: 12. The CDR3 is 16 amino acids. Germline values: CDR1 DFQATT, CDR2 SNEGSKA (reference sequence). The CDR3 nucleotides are TGCAGTGCTAGACTAGGACAGGGTGTGAGTAGAGAGACCCAGTACTTC. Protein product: CSARLGQGVSRETQYF.

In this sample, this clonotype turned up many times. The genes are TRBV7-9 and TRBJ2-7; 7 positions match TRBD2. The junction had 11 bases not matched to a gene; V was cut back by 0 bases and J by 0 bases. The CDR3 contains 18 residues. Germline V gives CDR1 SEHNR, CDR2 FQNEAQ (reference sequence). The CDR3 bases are TGTGCCAGCAGCTTAGCGCGGGCTAGCGGCCTAAGCTCCTACGAGCAGTACTTC. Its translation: CASSLARASGLSSYEQYF. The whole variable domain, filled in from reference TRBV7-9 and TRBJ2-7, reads DTGVSQNPRHKITKRGQNVTFRCDPISEHNRLYWYRQTLGQGPEFLTYFQNEAQLEKSRLLSDRFSAERPKGSFSTLEIQRTEQGDSAMYLCASSLARASGLSSYEQYFGPGTRLTVT.

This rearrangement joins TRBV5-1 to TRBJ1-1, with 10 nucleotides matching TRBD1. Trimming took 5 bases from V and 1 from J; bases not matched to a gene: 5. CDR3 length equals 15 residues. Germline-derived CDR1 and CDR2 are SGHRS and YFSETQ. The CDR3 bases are TGCGCCAGCAGACCTCGGACAGGGGGGAACACTGAAGCTTTCTTT. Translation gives CASRPRTGGNTEAFF.

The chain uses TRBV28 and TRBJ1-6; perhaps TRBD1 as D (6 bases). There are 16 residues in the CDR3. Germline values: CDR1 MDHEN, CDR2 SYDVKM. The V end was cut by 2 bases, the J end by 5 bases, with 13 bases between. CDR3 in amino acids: CASSLGGGAHNSPLHF. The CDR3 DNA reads TGTGCCAGCAGTTTAGGGGGGGGCGCGCATAATTCACCCCTCCACTTT.

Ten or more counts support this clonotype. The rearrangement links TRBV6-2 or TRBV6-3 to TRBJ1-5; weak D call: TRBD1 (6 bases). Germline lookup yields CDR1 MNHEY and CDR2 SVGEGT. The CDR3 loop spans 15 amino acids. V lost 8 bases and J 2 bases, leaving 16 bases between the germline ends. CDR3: CASGPRAGGNQPQHF. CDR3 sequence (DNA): TGTGCCAGCGGCCCACGGGCAGGGGGCAATCAGCCCCAGCATTTT.

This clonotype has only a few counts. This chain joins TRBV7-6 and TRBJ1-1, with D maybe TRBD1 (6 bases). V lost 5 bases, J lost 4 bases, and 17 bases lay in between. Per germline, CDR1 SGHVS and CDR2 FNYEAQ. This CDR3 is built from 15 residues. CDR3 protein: CASSPGGSEATEAFF. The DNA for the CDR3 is TGTGCCAGCAGCCCGGGGGGCTCGGAGGCCACTGAAGCTTTCTTT.

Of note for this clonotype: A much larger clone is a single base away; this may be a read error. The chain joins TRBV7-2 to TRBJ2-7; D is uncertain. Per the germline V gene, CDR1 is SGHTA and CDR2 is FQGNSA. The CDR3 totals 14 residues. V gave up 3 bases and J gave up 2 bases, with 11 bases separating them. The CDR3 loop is CASSLGLRAYEQYF. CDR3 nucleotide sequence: TGTGCCAGCAGCTTGGGTTTGCGAGCCTACGAGCAGTACTTC.

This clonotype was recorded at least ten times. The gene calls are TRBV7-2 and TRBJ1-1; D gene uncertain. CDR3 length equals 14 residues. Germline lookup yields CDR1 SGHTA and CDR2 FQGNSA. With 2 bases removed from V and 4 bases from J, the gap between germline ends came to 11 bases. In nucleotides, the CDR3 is TGTGCCAGCAGCTTAATGGGTACGGGCACTGAAGCTTTCTTT. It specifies CASSLMGTGTEAFF.

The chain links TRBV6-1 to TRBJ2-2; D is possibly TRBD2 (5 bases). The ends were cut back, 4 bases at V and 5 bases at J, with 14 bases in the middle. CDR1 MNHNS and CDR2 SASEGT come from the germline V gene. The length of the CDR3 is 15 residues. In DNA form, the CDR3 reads TGTGCCAGCAGTGCGTTGGAGGTGGGGACCGGGGAGCTGTTTTTT. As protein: CASSALEVGTGELFF.

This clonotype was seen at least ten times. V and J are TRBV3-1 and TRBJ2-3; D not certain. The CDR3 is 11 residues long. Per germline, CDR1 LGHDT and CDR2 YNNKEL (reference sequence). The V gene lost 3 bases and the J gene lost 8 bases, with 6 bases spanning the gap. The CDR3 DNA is TGTGCCAGCAGCCAGCTAGTTACGCAGTATTTT. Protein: CASSQLVTQYF.

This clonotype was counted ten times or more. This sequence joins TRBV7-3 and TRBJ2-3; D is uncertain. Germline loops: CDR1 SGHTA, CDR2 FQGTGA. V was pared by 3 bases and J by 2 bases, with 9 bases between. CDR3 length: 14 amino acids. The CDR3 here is CASSLDPYTDTQYF. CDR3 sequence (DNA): TGTGCCAGCAGCTTGGACCCCTACACAGATACGCAGTATTTT.

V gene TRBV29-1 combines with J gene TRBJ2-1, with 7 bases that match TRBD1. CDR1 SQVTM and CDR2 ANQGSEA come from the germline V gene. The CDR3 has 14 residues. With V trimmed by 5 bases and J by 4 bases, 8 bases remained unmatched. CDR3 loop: CSVQNTGVYNEQFF. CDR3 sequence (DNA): TGCAGCGTTCAAAATACAGGGGTATACAATGAGCAGTTCTTC.

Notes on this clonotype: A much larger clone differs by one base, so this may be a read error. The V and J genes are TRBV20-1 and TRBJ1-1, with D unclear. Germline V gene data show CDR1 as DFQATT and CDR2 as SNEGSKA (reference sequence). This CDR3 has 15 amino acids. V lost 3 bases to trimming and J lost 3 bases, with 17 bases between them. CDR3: CSASSNGRPYTEAFF. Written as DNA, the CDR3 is TGCAGTGCTAGTTCCAACGGACGGCCCTACACTGAAGCTTTCTTT.

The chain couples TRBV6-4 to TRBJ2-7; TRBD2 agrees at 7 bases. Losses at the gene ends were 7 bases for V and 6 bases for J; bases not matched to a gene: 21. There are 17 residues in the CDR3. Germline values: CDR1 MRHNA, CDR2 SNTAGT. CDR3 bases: TGTGCCAGCAACCCTTCGAAGCTGATCGGGGGAGGGTCCGAGCAGTACTTC. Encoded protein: CASNPSKLIGGGSEQYF.

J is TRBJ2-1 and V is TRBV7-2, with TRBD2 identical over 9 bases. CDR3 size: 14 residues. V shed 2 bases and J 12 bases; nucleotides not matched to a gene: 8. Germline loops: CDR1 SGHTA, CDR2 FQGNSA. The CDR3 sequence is CASSLLGGGGGQFF. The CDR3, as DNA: TGTGCCAGCAGCTTACTTGGCGGGGGGGGGGGGCAGTTCTTC.